A single sample gave rise to the 30 T cell receptor beta chains below, sequenced in a study of T cell responses to AZD1222 COVID-19 vaccine. TCRdb's table, derived via immunoSEQ multiplex PCR, lists solely in-frame clones and lacks some. The data contain about 150,000 clones, 85% to 95% of them singletons. The material sequenced was peripheral blood, taken on day 0 of AZD1222 vaccination. The receptors derive from an adult in good health.

The chain carries TRBV5-1 and TRBJ2-5; the D gene could be TRBD1 or TRBD2 (6 bases each). In germline, CDR1 is SGHRS, CDR2 YFSETQ. Trimming took 4 bases from V and 1 from J, leaving 17 bases between them. The CDR3 runs to 16 residues. CDR3 DNA: TGCGCCAGCAGCCGGGGGACACAAAATATCCAAGAGACCCAGTACTTC. Its translation is CASSRGTQNIQETQYF.

V gene TRBV6-6 combines with J gene TRBJ1-1; perhaps TRBD1 as D (6 bases). With 3 bases removed from V and 3 bases from J, the gap between germline ends came to 17 bases. Germline values: CDR1 MNHNY, CDR2 SVGAGI (reference sequence). The CDR3 is 16 residues long. The CDR3 DNA is TGTGCCAGCAGTTATTCCCCCCTCAGGGGTCACACTGAAGCTTTCTTT. Translated: CASSYSPLRGHTEAFF.

The gene calls are TRBV19 and TRBJ1-4; D is unresolved. The CDR3 extends over 15 amino acids. CDR1 and CDR2 from the germline V gene are LNHDA and SQIVND (reference sequence). The V gene lost 3 bases and the J gene lost 0 bases, with 8 bases spanning the gap. The DNA for the CDR3 is TGTGCCAGTAGTATGATCGCATCAACTAATGAAAAACTGTTTTTT. Protein sequence: CASSMIASTNEKLFF.

V usage is TRBV5-5 and J usage is TRBJ1-2; D not resolved. This CDR3 is 15 amino acids long. V was trimmed by 0 bases and J by 2 bases, leaving 11 bases between them. The germline V gene has CDR1 SGHKS and CDR2 YYEKEE (reference sequence). For the CDR3, the DNA is TGTGCCAGCAGCTTGGATCTACAGAACAACTATGGCTACACCTTC. Amino acids: CASSLDLQNNYGYTF.

DNA for the CDR3: TGCGCCAGCCGACGGGACCGAGTCTACAATGAGCAGTTCTTC. Translating gives CASRRDRVYNEQFF. The chain employs TRBV10-2 and TRBJ2-1; D might be TRBD1 or TRBD2, each matching 5 bases. The CDR3 totals 14 residues. V was shortened by 8 bases and J by 3 bases, with 14 bases between the two germline ends. Per the germline V gene, CDR1 is WSHSY and CDR2 is SAAADI.

This sequence joins TRBV7-9 and TRBJ2-1; 9 nucleotides line up with TRBD1. Germline V lookup: CDR1 SEHNR, CDR2 FQNEAQ (reference sequence). The V gene end was trimmed by 7 bases and the J gene end by 6 bases; junction bases not matched to a gene: 4. The CDR3 sequence is 13 residues long. In DNA, the CDR3 is TGTGCCAGCACGGACAGGGGTCCCAATGAGCAGTTCTTC. Protein product: CASTDRGPNEQFF.

V is TRBV29-1 and J is TRBJ2-5, with TRBD2 as a possible D gene (5 bases). Germline assignment: CDR1 SQVTM and CDR2 ANQGSEA. Trimming removed 5 bases at V and 4 bases at J, with 14 bases between. CDR3 length: 13 residues. The CDR3 coding sequence is TGCAGCGTTCCCCGGGGTCCGGGAGAGACCCAGTACTTC. Protein: CSVPRGPGETQYF.

This clone was recorded once. The gene calls are TRBV28 and TRBJ1-1, with no clear D. The germline V and J ends were trimmed by 10 bases and 2 bases, with 11 bases remaining between them. The CDR3 has 12 residues. Germline V gene sequence: CDR1 MDHEN, CDR2 SYDVKM. The CDR3 DNA follows: TGTGCCACCGCCGAGGGAAACACTGAAGCTTTCTTT. Protein product: CATAEGNTEAFF.

This clone was observed a handful of times. The chain couples TRBV12-3 or TRBV12-4 to TRBJ2-7, with 9 bases aligning to TRBD2. V lost 5 bases and J lost 5; bases outside the gene matches: 4. This CDR3 comprises 13 residues. In DNA, the CDR3 is TGTGCCAGCAGTCTTCGACTAGCGGACGAGCAGTACTTC. It translates to CASSLRLADEQYF.

The rearrangement links TRBV3-1 (or the pseudogene TRBV3-2) to TRBJ2-5, with D tentatively TRBD1 (6 bases). V was pared by 4 bases and J by 2 bases, with 8 bases between. CDR1 is LGHDT and CDR2 is YNNKEL in the germline V gene (reference sequence). This CDR3 contains 13 residues. The CDR3 loop reads CASSPGQQETQYF. In DNA, the CDR3 is TGTGCCAGCAGCCCGGGACAACAAGAGACCCAGTACTTC.

The chain is built from TRBV7-9 and TRBJ1-2; D is undetermined. Trimming left V 0 bases short and J 8 bases short, with 10 bases between. Germline V gene sequence: CDR1 SEHNR, CDR2 FQNEAQ (reference sequence). The CDR3 covers 13 residues. CDR3 protein: CASSLAWVEGYTF. The CDR3 coding sequence is TGTGCCAGCAGCTTAGCTTGGGTGGAAGGCTACACCTTC.

The genes are TRBV19 and TRBJ2-3, with TRBD2 as a possible D gene (5 bases). Germline V CDR1 and CDR2: LNHDA, SQIVND (reference sequence). This CDR3 comprises 12 residues. V lost 6 bases, J lost 4 bases, and 8 bases lay in between. The CDR3 protein is CASRSGADTQYF. Here the CDR3 DNA reads TGTGCCAGTAGAAGCGGAGCAGATACGCAGTATTTT.

This sequence joins TRBV5-1 and TRBJ2-1; 7 nucleotides align to TRBD1. The J segment lost 2 bases and the V segment lost 4 bases, leaving 6 bases of the junction unmatched. The CDR3 sequence is 15 residues long. CDR1 SGHRS and CDR2 YFSETQ come from the germline V gene. In DNA, the CDR3 is TGCGCCAGCAGCCTACAGGGGTACACCTACAATGAGCAGTTCTTC. It encodes CASSLQGYTYNEQFF.

The V and J genes are TRBV19 and TRBJ1-1; tentative D call: TRBD1 (6 bases). The CDR3 is 14 residues long. CDR1 LNHDA and CDR2 SQIVND come from the germline V gene (reference sequence). Trimming took off 6 bases at V and 2 bases at J, with 13 bases between the two ends. Here the CDR3 reads CASSPLTGNTEAFF. CDR3 coding DNA: TGTGCCAGTAGCCCCCTGACAGGAAACACTGAAGCTTTCTTT.

The rearrangement links TRBV28 to TRBJ1-5; a possible D gene is TRBD1 (5 bases). Between the trimmed V and J ends, which lost 4 bases and 4 bases, there was a span of 14 bases. Looked up from germline, CDR1 is MDHEN and CDR2 is SYDVKM. The CDR3 extends over 15 amino acids. The CDR3 sequence: CASSSPGFLNQPQHF. The CDR3 region has the DNA TGTGCCAGCAGTTCACCAGGGTTCTTAAATCAGCCCCAGCATTTT.

In DNA form, the CDR3 reads TGTGCCAGCAGCTTAGGAGGGGTGGGCAATCAGCCCCAGCATTTT. Its protein product is CASSLGGVGNQPQHF. The V call is TRBV7-2, the J call TRBJ1-5; D may be TRBD1 (5 bases). Germline V gives CDR1 SGHTA, CDR2 FQGNSA. The CDR3 is made up of 15 amino acids. Trimming pared 1 base from V and 2 bases from J, leaving 9 bases between.

The chain is built from TRBV27 and TRBJ2-7; possible D gene TRBD1, 6 bases. Trimming took 3 bases from V and 4 from J, leaving 13 bases between them. This CDR3 contains 14 residues. Per germline, CDR1 MNHEY and CDR2 SMNVEV (reference sequence). This CDR3 is CASSFRDNFYEQYF. CDR3 coding DNA: TGTGCCAGCAGTTTCCGGGACAATTTTTACGAGCAGTACTTC.

CDR3 in amino acids: CASSYGQWETQYF. The CDR3 coding sequence is TGTGCCAGCAGTTATGGACAGTGGGAGACCCAGTACTTC. The V gene is TRBV12-3 or TRBV12-4, the J gene TRBJ2-5, with D possibly being TRBD1 (6 bases). Trimming cost V 4 bases and J 5 bases, with 11 bases left between them. This CDR3 comprises 13 residues.

This chain connects TRBV30 to TRBJ1-2; 7 bases are a match to TRBD1. From germline, CDR1 is GTSNPN and CDR2 SVGIG (reference sequence). The CDR3 covers 12 residues. J was trimmed by 3 bases and V by 5 bases; bases with no gene match: 3. CDR3 DNA sequence: TGTGCCTGGGGAGACAGGGACTATGGCTACACCTTC. This encodes CAWGDRDYGYTF. The full variable domain, completed using reference TRBV30 and TRBJ1-2, is SQTIHQWPATLVQPVGSPLSLECTVEGTSNPNLYWYRQAAGRGLQLLFYSVGIGQISSEVPQNLSASRPQDRQFILSSKKLLLSDSGFYLCAWGDRDYGYTFGSGTRLTVV.

The CDR3 DNA reads as TGTGCCAGCAGCTACCGGGACAGGGATGAAAAACTGTTTTTT. Encoded protein: CASSYRDRDEKLFF. The chain recombines TRBV13 with TRBJ1-4, with 9 bases aligning to TRBD1. The CDR3 has 14 residues. The germline V gene has CDR1 PRHDT and CDR2 FYEKMQ (reference sequence). V lost 4 bases to trimming and J lost 6 bases; unmatched junction nucleotides: 3.

The rearrangement links TRBV20-1 to TRBJ1-2; D gene unclear. The ends were cut back, 2 bases at V and 8 bases at J, with 9 bases in the middle. The CDR3 has 11 residues. The germline gives CDR1 DFQATT, CDR2 SNEGSKA (reference sequence). CDR3 sequence reads: CSARNREGYTF. The CDR3 nucleotides are TGCAGTGCTAGAAATAGGGAAGGCTACACCTTC.

CDR3 nucleotide sequence: TGCGCCAGCAGCGGACAAGGCACTGAAGCTTTCTTT. Amino acid sequence: CASSGQGTEAFF. The chain carries TRBV5-1 and TRBJ1-1; tentative D call: TRBD1 (5 bases). V lost 4 bases and J 4 bases, leaving 8 bases between the germline ends. Germline V gene lookup returns CDR1 SGHRS and CDR2 YFSETQ. This CDR3 has 12 amino acids.

This clone showed up just a few times. The chain employs TRBV4-2 and TRBJ1-6; 11 bases align to TRBD1. The germline V gene encodes CDR1 LGHNA and CDR2 YNFKEQ. V gave up 4 bases and J gave up 3 bases; unmatched junction bases: 2. CDR3 length: 16 residues. In DNA form, the CDR3 reads TGTGCCAGCAGCCGCGGGACAGGGGGCTATAATTCACCCCTCCACTTT. This codes for CASSRGTGGYNSPLHF.

V is TRBV9 and J is TRBJ1-6, with D possibly TRBD1 on 6 matching bases. The CDR3 runs to 14 residues. Trimming shortened V by 6 bases and J by 7 bases, and 14 bases separated the two germline ends. Germline assignment: CDR1 SGDLS and CDR2 YYNGEE. Here the CDR3 reads CASTTGTSNSPLHF. The CDR3 DNA sequence: TGTGCCAGCACTACAGGGACATCAAATTCACCCCTCCACTTT. Together with reference TRBV9 and TRBJ1-6, the CDR3 gives the full variable domain: DSGVTQTPKHLITATGQRVTLRCSPRSGDLSVYWYQQSLDQGLQFLIQYYNGEERAKGNILERFSAQQFPDLHSELNLSSLELGDSALYFCASTTGTSNSPLHFGNGTRLTVT.

This chain uses TRBV27 with TRBJ2-1; the match to TRBD2 covers 8 bases. This CDR3 is built from 15 residues. Unmatched junction bases numbered 13, after V lost 9 bases and J lost 6 bases. CDR1 is MNHEY, CDR2 SMNVEV, per germline (reference sequence). The CDR3 is CASTRAGGRFNEQFF. The CDR3 bases are TGTGCCAGTACCCGGGCGGGAGGACGATTCAATGAGCAGTTCTTC.

The rearrangement joins TRBV7-9 to TRBJ2-1, with D unclear. The V gene's germline CDR1 is SEHNR and CDR2 FQNEAQ (reference sequence). V lost 4 bases and J lost 4, with 2 bases in between. CDR3 length: 11 residues. The CDR3 DNA follows: TGTGCCAGCAGCTGGTACAATGAGCAGTTCTTC. Residues: CASSWYNEQFF.

J is TRBJ1-1 and V is TRBV27; D is uncertain. Looked up from germline, CDR1 is MNHEY and CDR2 is SMNVEV (reference sequence). CDR3 length: 15 amino acids. The V end was cut by 0 bases, the J end by 2 bases, with 10 bases between. CDR3 nucleotide sequence: TGTGCCAGCAGTTTATCCCCCGGCCTTAACACTGAAGCTTTCTTT. This sequence encodes CASSLSPGLNTEAFF.

The CDR3 protein is CATSDASYGQGLRSGELFF. DNA of the CDR3: TGTGCCACCAGTGACGCTTCCTATGGACAGGGTCTTCGCTCCGGGGAGCTGTTTTTT. J is TRBJ2-2 and V is TRBV24-1; 8 nucleotides align to TRBD1. This CDR3 has 19 amino acids. The V gene end was trimmed by 4 bases and the J gene end by 6 bases; junction bases not matched to a gene: 18. Germline CDR1 reads KGHDR; CDR2 reads SFDVKD.

The genes are TRBV5-1 and TRBJ2-1; D unclear. The germline gives CDR1 SGHRS, CDR2 YFSETQ. V was shortened by 4 bases and J by 8 bases, with 16 bases between the two germline ends. The CDR3 loop spans 14 amino acids. The CDR3 sequence: CASSALDLGDEQFF. The CDR3 region has the DNA TGCGCCAGCAGCGCCTTAGATCTAGGCGATGAGCAGTTCTTC.

The chain links TRBV10-3 to TRBJ1-1; a possible D gene is TRBD1 (5 bases). The CDR3 is 13 amino acids. V lost 6 bases and J 1 base, leaving 9 bases between the germline ends. Germline CDR1 is ENHRY and CDR2 is SYGVKD. The CDR3 nucleotides are TGTGCCATCAGGGGGCTTTGGAACACTGAAGCTTTCTTT. This codes for CAIRGLWNTEAFF.